This entry features one TCR beta chain sequence. The antigen remains undetermined. 60 Vbeta and 13 Jbeta primers were used in PCR. The protocol was immunoSEQ multiplex PCR, while the TCRdb copy is restricted to in-frame clones and leaves out a portion. The sample lists 150,000 to 200,000 clones; nearly 80% were seen once. These data originate in a study of cytomegalovirus exposure and HLA in healthy donors. The donors comprised healthy bone marrow donors. Study-level points and caveats: The likely origin of a cluster of highly shared sequence variants was a sequencing artifact.

The CDR3 runs to 19 residues. This sequence joins TRBV21-1 and TRBJ1-1; TRBD1, as called in the table, went unchecked against the DNA. TRBV21-1 is classified as a pseudogene. This receptor was taken from a woman under 40 in good health and CMV-seropositive. Sequenced input: PBMCs. The CDR3 region is CASSAKGPGTGRRGTEAFF. The CDR3, as DNA: TGTGCCAGCAGCGCAAAAGGTCCAGGGACAGGTCGACGGGGCACTGAAGCTTTCTTT.